This TCR beta chain originates from a study of control samples from healthy donors and cancer patients. The length of the CDR3 is 15 residues. CDR1 is SGHAT and CDR2 is FQDESV in the germline V gene (reference sequence). Trimming stripped 5 bases from V and 5 bases from J, with 15 bases between. The protocol was immunoSEQ multiplex PCR, while the TCRdb copy is restricted to in-frame clones and leaves out a portion. Of 200,000 to 250,000 clones listed, just under 95% are singletons. The rearrangement joins TRBV11-1 to TRBJ2-2, with TRBD1 as a possible D gene (7 bases). Source material: blood. The source of this sequence is a man aged 50 to 59 in good health. CDR3 coding DNA: TGTGCCAGCAGCGTGACAGGGAGGCGGACCGGGGAGCTGTTTTTT. The encoded protein is CASSVTGRRTGELFF.